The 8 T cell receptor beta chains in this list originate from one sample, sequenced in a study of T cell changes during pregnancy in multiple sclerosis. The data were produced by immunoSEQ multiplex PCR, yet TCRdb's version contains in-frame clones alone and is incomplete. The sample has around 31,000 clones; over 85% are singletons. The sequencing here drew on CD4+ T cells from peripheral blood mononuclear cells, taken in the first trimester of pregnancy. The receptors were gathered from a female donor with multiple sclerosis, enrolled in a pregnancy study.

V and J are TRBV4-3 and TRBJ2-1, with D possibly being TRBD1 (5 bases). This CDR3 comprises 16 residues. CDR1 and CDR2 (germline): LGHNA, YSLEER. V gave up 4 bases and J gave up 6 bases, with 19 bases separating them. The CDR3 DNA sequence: TGCGCCAGCAGCCCAAGTTTGACAGCCCTAATCAATGAGCAGTTCTTC. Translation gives CASSPSLTALINEQFF.

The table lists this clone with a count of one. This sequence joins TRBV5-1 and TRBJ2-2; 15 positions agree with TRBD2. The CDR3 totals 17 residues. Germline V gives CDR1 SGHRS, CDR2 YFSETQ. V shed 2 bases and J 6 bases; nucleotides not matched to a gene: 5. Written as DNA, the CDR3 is TGCGCCAGCAGCTTCGGACTAGCGGGGGGGCTCGCCGGGGAGCTGTTTTTT. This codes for CASSFGLAGGLAGELFF. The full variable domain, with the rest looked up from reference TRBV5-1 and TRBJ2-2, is KAGVTQTPRYLIKTRGQQVTLSCSPISGHRSVSWYQQTPGQGLQFLFEYFSETQRNKGNFPGRFSGRQFSNSRSEMNVSTLELGDSALYLCASSFGLAGGLAGELFFGEGSRLTVL.

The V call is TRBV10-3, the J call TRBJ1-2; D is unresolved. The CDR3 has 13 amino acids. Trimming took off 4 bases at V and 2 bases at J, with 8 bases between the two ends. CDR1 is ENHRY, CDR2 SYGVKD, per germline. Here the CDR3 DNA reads TGTGCCATCAGTGCCGGGTCCAACTATGGCTACACCTTC. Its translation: CAISAGSNYGYTF.

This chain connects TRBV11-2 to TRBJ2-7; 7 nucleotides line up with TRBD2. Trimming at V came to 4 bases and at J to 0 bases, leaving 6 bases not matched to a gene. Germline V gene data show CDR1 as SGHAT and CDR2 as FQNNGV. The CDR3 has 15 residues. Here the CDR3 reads CASSYKRGPSYEQYF. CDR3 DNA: TGTGCCAGCAGCTACAAGCGGGGACCCTCCTACGAGCAGTACTTC.

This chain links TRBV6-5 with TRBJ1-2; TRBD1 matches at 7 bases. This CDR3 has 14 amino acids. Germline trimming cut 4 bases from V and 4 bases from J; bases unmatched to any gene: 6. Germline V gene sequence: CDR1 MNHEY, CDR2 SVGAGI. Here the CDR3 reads CASSSTGDTYGYTF. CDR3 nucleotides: TGTGCCAGCAGTTCCACAGGGGACACCTATGGCTACACCTTC.

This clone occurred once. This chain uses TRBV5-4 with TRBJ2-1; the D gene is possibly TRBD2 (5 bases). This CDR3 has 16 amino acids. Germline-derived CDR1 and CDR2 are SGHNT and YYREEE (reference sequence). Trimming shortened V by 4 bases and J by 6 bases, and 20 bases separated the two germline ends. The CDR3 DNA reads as TGTGCCAGCAGCCCGAGGACCCAGCAAGGAGGCAATGAGCAGTTCTTC. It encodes CASSPRTQQGGNEQFF.

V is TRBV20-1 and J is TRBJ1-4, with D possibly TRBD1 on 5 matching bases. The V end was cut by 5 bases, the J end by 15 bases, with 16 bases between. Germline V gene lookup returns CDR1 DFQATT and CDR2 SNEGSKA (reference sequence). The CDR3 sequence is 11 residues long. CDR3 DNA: TGCAGTGCTGGGAGGGCAGGGATGATGTTTTTT. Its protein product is CSAGRAGMMFF.

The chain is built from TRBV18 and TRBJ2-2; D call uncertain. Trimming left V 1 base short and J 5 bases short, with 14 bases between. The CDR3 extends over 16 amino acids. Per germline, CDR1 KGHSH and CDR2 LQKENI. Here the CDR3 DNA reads TGTGCCAGCTCACCACGAGGCGGTTATGGGACCGGGGAGCTGTTTTTT. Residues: CASSPRGGYGTGELFF.